These 27 T cell receptor beta chains originate from one sample sequenced in a study of human T cells and chemical hapten exposure (dated by TCRdb to the early 2020s). The sample's time point, from its label and the paper: healthy volunteer bleed at 6 weeks. Total RNA was extracted from unfractionated whole blood collected in Tempus Blood RNA tubes. Library generation was performed with RACE. These reads were obtained on a NextSeq 500. TCRdb took the public reads, trimmed them with fastp at Q25, ran MiXCR for clone calling and kept in-frame beta chains. A single entry per CDR3 protein holds the most common genes and DNA from its merged rows. The sample records 60,000 to 90,000 distinct CDR3 sequences, 7% to 9.5% of which are singletons. The top ten constitute roughly 1.6% of the sample. The sample consisted of whole blood. The origin of the receptors is a female donor in good health. Some clones in this sample may be carry-over from other donors' samples.

This clonotype was seen only a few times. The J gene is TRBJ1-1, the V gene TRBV4-2; D not certain. The germline CDR1 and CDR2 sequences are LGHNA and YNFKEQ. CDR3 size: 16 residues. Trimming removed 4 bases at V and 2 bases at J, with 17 bases between. The CDR3 sequence is CASSPRRGKGNTEAFF. The CDR3 DNA reads TGTGCCAGCAGCCCACGACGAGGGAAAGGAAACACTGAAGCTTTCTTT.

At least ten counts were recorded for this clonotype. The J gene is TRBJ2-3, the V gene TRBV5-6; D remains unclear. The CDR3 contains 15 residues. Germline lookup yields CDR1 SGHDT and CDR2 YYEEEE. V shed 1 base and J shed 4 bases, with 13 bases lying between them. The CDR3 is CASSLPKRDADTQYF. The DNA for the CDR3 is TGTGCCAGCAGCTTGCCTAAGCGTGATGCAGATACGCAGTATTTT.

The chain is built from TRBV4-3 and TRBJ2-1; 8 bases fit TRBD2. The germline gives CDR1 LGHNA, CDR2 YSLEER. The CDR3 loop spans 15 amino acids. Trimming took 3 bases from V and 6 from J; bases not matched to a gene: 7. CDR3 DNA: TGCGCCAGCAGCCAGATCGGGGGGGCGCGCAATGAGCAGTTCTTC. It translates to CASSQIGGARNEQFF.

This clonotype was seen repeatedly, ten times or more. The chain has TRBV20-1 and TRBJ2-1; 7 positions match TRBD1. Germline CDR1 DFQATT, CDR2 SNEGSKA (reference sequence). V shed 3 bases, J shed 1 base, and the junction held 12 bases outside the gene matches. The CDR3 is 17 residues long. In DNA, the CDR3 is TGCAGTGCTAGTACCCTTGGACAGGCAGGGTCCTACAATGAGCAGTTCTTC. It yields the protein CSASTLGQAGSYNEQFF.

This clonotype was observed many times. The V call is TRBV6-2 or TRBV6-3, the J call TRBJ1-5; 7 bases match TRBD1. CDR1 and CDR2 from the germline V gene are MNHEY and SVGEGT. The V gene end was trimmed by 5 bases and the J gene end by 2 bases; junction bases not matched to a gene: 6. CDR3 length equals 15 residues. The CDR3 is CASSGRGDGNQPQHF. The CDR3, as DNA: TGTGCCAGCAGTGGCAGGGGGGACGGCAATCAGCCCCAGCATTTT.

This clonotype was detected many times. The gene calls are TRBV5-6 and TRBJ2-3; D unresolved. Germline V gene lookup returns CDR1 SGHDT and CDR2 YYEEEE. This CDR3 has 15 residues. V was clipped by 4 bases and J by 2 bases, with 14 bases between them. CDR3 sequence (DNA): TGTGCCAGCAGCCCCCCTGGACGCTACACAGATACGCAGTATTTT. Encoded protein: CASSPPGRYTDTQYF.

The chain is built from TRBV29-1 and TRBJ1-3; D is undetermined. Looked up from germline, CDR1 is SQVTM and CDR2 is ANQGSEA. V lost 0 bases and J 7 bases, leaving 7 bases between the germline ends. The CDR3 extends over 12 amino acids. CDR3 DNA: TGCAGCGTTGAAGAAGGACCCAACACCATATATTTT. As protein: CSVEEGPNTIYF. The full variable domain, in which reference TRBV29-1 and TRBJ1-3 provide the parts outside the CDR3, is SAVISQKPSRDICQRGTSLTIQCQVDSQVTMMFWYRQQPGQSLTLIATANQGSEATYESGFVIDKFPISRPNLTFSTLTVSNMSPEDSSIYLCSVEEGPNTIYFGEGSWLTVV.

V usage is TRBV7-2 and J usage is TRBJ2-1; 9 bases fit TRBD2. This CDR3 is built from 14 residues. V lost 7 bases and J lost 3; bases outside the gene matches: 4. Germline CDR1 SGHTA, CDR2 FQGNSA. CDR3 sequence reads: CASKRAGGYNEQFF. CDR3 DNA sequence: TGTGCCAGCAAACGAGCGGGGGGCTACAATGAGCAGTTCTTC.

In its sample, this clonotype was seen a few times. The chain recombines TRBV18 with TRBJ2-3; TRBD1 is a possible D gene (5 bases). CDR1 and CDR2 (germline): KGHSH, LQKENI. V dropped 5 bases and J dropped 1 base, with 19 bases sitting between them. The CDR3 loop spans 17 amino acids. The CDR3 sequence: CASSAKTALYGTDTQYF. In DNA form, the CDR3 reads TGTGCCAGCTCAGCAAAGACAGCCCTCTACGGCACAGATACGCAGTATTTT.

This clonotype was counted between two and nine times. CDR3 sequence: CASRRSRQLGYEQFF. The DNA for the CDR3 is TGTGCCAGCAGACGATCCCGCCAACTGGGGTATGAGCAGTTCTTC. The gene calls are TRBV6-2 or TRBV6-3 and TRBJ2-1; D unclear. The CDR3 is made up of 15 amino acids. Trimming pared 6 bases from V and 8 bases from J, leaving 20 bases between. Looked up from germline, CDR1 is MNHEY and CDR2 is SVGEGT.

Remarks on this clonotype: A read error may explain this, as a much larger clone is one base away. The J gene is TRBJ2-7, the V gene TRBV25-1, with 9 positions matching TRBD1. Germline-derived CDR1 and CDR2 are MGHDK and SYGVNS. The CDR3 is 14 residues long. J gave up 3 bases and V 4 bases, and 4 bases lay outside the gene matches. The CDR3 nucleotides are TGTGCCAGCAGTGTTCCGGGACAGGGCTACGAGCAGTACTTC. As protein: CASSVPGQGYEQYF.

The gene calls are TRBV10-3 and TRBJ2-5, with D maybe TRBD2 (5 bases). From germline, CDR1 is ENHRY and CDR2 SYGVKD. V gave up 2 bases and J gave up 5 bases, with 9 bases separating them. The CDR3 totals 13 residues. This chain's CDR3 is CAISEEGRETQYF. Here the CDR3 DNA reads TGTGCCATCAGTGAGGAGGGAAGGGAGACCCAGTACTTC.

This clonotype was seen repeatedly, ten times or more. This chain links TRBV3-1 with TRBJ2-4, with a possible D match to TRBD1 (5 bases). This CDR3 region has 16 residues. CDR1 and CDR2 (germline): LGHDT, YNNKEL (reference sequence). Trimming left V 5 bases short and J 0 bases short, with 14 bases between. The CDR3 sequence is CASSSRTSLAKNIQYF. The CDR3, as DNA: TGTGCCAGCAGCTCCCGGACAAGTTTAGCCAAAAACATTCAGTACTTC.

The rearrangement links TRBV4-2 to TRBJ1-1, with TRBD1 matching 7 bases. The V and J ends lost 2 bases and 8 bases, in that order; junction bases with no gene match: 8. Germline V lookup: CDR1 LGHNA, CDR2 YNFKEQ. This CDR3 is built from 14 residues. CDR3 protein: CASSQFRQGFEAFF. Here the CDR3 DNA reads TGTGCCAGCAGCCAATTTAGACAGGGTTTCGAAGCTTTCTTT.

This clonotype appeared many times. The chain couples TRBV9 to TRBJ2-7; D is possibly TRBD1 or TRBD2 (6 bases each). Trimming removed 3 bases from V and 7 bases from J, with 17 bases in between. Germline lookup yields CDR1 SGDLS and CDR2 YYNGEE. This CDR3 spans 14 amino acids. The CDR3 here is CASSAVGAAGEQYF. The CDR3 bases are TGTGCCAGCAGCGCCGTGGGGGCCGCGGGGGAGCAGTACTTC.

This chain joins TRBV27 and TRBJ1-1; weak D call: TRBD1 (5 bases). The V gene's germline CDR1 is MNHEY and CDR2 SMNVEV (reference sequence). There are 13 residues in the CDR3. The V and J ends lost 10 bases and 1 base respectively, with 13 bases between them. The CDR3 nucleotides are TGTGCCACCGATGGGACGGGGAACACTGAAGCTTTCTTT. Its translation: CATDGTGNTEAFF.

This rearrangement joins TRBV25-1 to TRBJ1-4; D is unresolved. The CDR3 runs to 17 residues. Trimming cost V 3 bases and J 0 bases, with 14 bases left between them. CDR1 and CDR2 from the germline V gene are MGHDK and SYGVNS. The CDR3 coding sequence is TGTGCCAGCAGTGATCTCGGTAGCGGAGCAACTAATGAAAAACTGTTTTTT. Residues: CASSDLGSGATNEKLFF.

Details on this clonotype: A much larger clone differs by one base, so this may be a read error. This CDR3 is missing its conserved last phenylalanine or tryptophan, likely due to a read error. The gene calls are TRBV6-2 or TRBV6-3 and TRBJ2-7, with 8 bases that match TRBD1. CDR1 MNHEY and CDR2 SVGEGT come from the germline V gene. The CDR3 runs 15 residues. Losses at the gene ends were 5 bases for V and 0 bases for J; bases not matched to a gene: 6. CDR3 bases: TGTGCCAGCAGTCGACAGGGGTTTACCTCCTACGAGCAGTACTTA. This encodes CASSRQGFTSYEQYL.

This clonotype turned up a few times. DNA for the CDR3: TGCGCCAGCAGAAAAAGACTTGGACTAGCGGGGTCTGAGCAGTTCTTC. Encoded protein: CASRKRLGLAGSEQFF. J is TRBJ2-1 and V is TRBV4-3; 12 bases line up with TRBD2. V was clipped by 6 bases and J by 9 bases; unmatched bases: 12. The CDR3 runs to 16 residues. Germline CDR1 reads LGHNA; CDR2 reads YSLEER.

The J gene is TRBJ1-1, the V gene TRBV7-2; D is possibly TRBD1 (5 bases). Germline-derived CDR1 and CDR2 are SGHTA and FQGNSA. This CDR3 is built from 13 residues. Trimming removed 5 bases at V and 6 bases at J, with 13 bases between. The CDR3 sequence is CASSRLTGAEAFF. The CDR3 DNA sequence: TGTGCCAGCAGCCGTCTAACGGGGGCTGAAGCTTTCTTT.

This clonotype occurred a few times. The chain recombines TRBV12-3 or TRBV12-4 with TRBJ1-4; D not certain. This CDR3 spans 14 amino acids. Trimming took 6 bases from V and 5 from J, leaving 13 bases between them. The CDR3 sequence is CASSEGSANEKLFF. The CDR3 DNA sequence: TGTGCCAGCAGCGAAGGGAGCGCGAATGAAAAACTGTTTTTT.

In this sample, this clonotype turned up many times. The genes are TRBV5-1 and TRBJ2-1; D is perhaps TRBD1 or TRBD2 (6 bases each). The CDR3 is made up of 15 amino acids. V was clipped by 0 bases and J by 8 bases, with 15 bases between them. The V gene's germline CDR1 is SGHRS and CDR2 YFSETQ. DNA for the CDR3: TGCGCCAGCAGCTTGGCGCCGGGGGCGACCCATGAGCAGTTCTTC. Its protein is CASSLAPGATHEQFF.

This clonotype appeared a few times. The V and J genes are TRBV6-2 or TRBV6-3 and TRBJ2-1; tentative D call: TRBD2 (5 bases). The V gene lost 0 bases and the J gene lost 3 bases, with 12 bases spanning the gap. Germline CDR1 and CDR2: MNHEY and SVGEGT. The CDR3 has 16 residues. The CDR3 here is CASSYSTPGIYNEQFF. The DNA for the CDR3 is TGTGCCAGCAGTTACTCCACCCCGGGAATCTACAATGAGCAGTTCTTC.

CDR3 bases: TGCGCCAGCAGCTCCACGGGGGATACGCAGTATTTT. Its protein is CASSSTGDTQYF. The genes are TRBV5-1 and TRBJ2-3, with D possibly being TRBD2 (5 bases). Germline V lookup: CDR1 SGHRS, CDR2 YFSETQ. The V end lost 3 bases, the J end lost 6 bases, and 8 bases lay between the germline ends. This CDR3 has 12 amino acids.

The table lists this clonotype with many counts. The chain combines TRBV29-1 with TRBJ2-7; D tentatively fits TRBD1 or TRBD2 (5 bases each). Germline V gives CDR1 SQVTM, CDR2 ANQGSEA. The CDR3 runs 12 residues. Trimming removed 1 base at V and 7 bases at J, with 11 bases between. The CDR3: CSVEGDAEEQYF. Here the CDR3 DNA reads TGCAGCGTTGAAGGGGACGCCGAAGAGCAGTACTTC.

This clonotype showed up just a few times. This chain connects TRBV14 to TRBJ2-3; TRBD2 matches 13 bases. The J segment lost 13 bases and the V segment lost 3 bases, leaving 16 bases of the junction unmatched. CDR3 length: 17 amino acids. CDR1 and CDR2 from the germline V gene are SGHDN and FVKESK. The CDR3 DNA follows: TGTGCCAGCAGCCAGTGGGGGACTAGCGGGGCGGGTAGCCTCGAGTATTTT. Amino acid sequence: CASSQWGTSGAGSLEYF.

This clonotype has a count of ten or more. This chain links TRBV24-1 with TRBJ2-3; D remains unclear. Looked up from germline, CDR1 is KGHDR and CDR2 is SFDVKD. This CDR3 contains 13 residues. V was pared by 1 base and J by 6 bases, with 7 bases between. The CDR3 region is CATSDLVPDTQYF. CDR3 coding DNA: TGTGCCACCAGTGATTTAGTTCCTGATACGCAGTATTTT.